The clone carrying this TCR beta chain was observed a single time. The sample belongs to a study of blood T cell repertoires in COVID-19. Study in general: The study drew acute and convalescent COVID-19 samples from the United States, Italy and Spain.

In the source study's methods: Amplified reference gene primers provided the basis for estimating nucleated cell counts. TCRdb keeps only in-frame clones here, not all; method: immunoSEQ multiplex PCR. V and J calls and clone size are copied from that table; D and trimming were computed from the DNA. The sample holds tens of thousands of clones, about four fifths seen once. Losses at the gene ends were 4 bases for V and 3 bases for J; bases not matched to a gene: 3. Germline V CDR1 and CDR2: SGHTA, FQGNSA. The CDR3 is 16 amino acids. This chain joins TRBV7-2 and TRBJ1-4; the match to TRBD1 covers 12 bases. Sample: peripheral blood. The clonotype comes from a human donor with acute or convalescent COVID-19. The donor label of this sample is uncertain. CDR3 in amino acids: CASSWDRGRSNEKLFF. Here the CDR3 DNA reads TGTGCCAGCAGCTGGGACAGGGGGCGATCTAATGAAAAACTGTTTTTT.